Following are 24 T cell receptor beta chains from one sample sequenced in a study of OX40 agonist ivuxolimab in advanced cancers. Library construction relied on the immunoSEQ multiplex PCR assay. In its TCRdb copy, this immuneACCESS table keeps in-frame sequences only and misses some clones. Where compared with another copy, unresolved V genes explain less than half of these, and the others have no known cause. Here the sample has about 43,000 clones; over 90% occur a single time. The ten largest clones add up to 11% of the sample. Sequenced here: CD4+ or CD8+ T cells sorted from blood, sampled in a trial of the OX40 agonist ivuxolimab. Source of these receptors: an adult with an advanced solid tumor such as melanoma, head and neck, liver or kidney cancer.

The chain employs TRBV9 and TRBJ2-3; the D is unclear. The ends were cut back, 0 bases at V and 5 bases at J, with 7 bases in the middle. CDR1 and CDR2 from the germline V gene are SGDLS and YYNGEE. This CDR3 contains 13 residues. CDR3 nucleotides: TGTGCCAGCAGCGTAGGCGGACGAGATACGCAGTATTTT. It translates to CASSVGGRDTQYF.

The chain is built from TRBV6-5 and TRBJ2-5, with D tentatively TRBD2 (6 bases). The last part of the DNA fits TRBJ2-7 better; the J call may be wrong. Germline CDR1 MNHEY, CDR2 SVGAGI. This CDR3 has 13 residues. The CDR3 DNA is TGTGCCAGCAGGTCCCCGGGGGTCTACGAGCAGTACTTC. Its translation is CASRSPGVYEQYF.

The chain combines TRBV5-5 with TRBJ1-4; 11 nucleotides agree with TRBD1. The germline gives CDR1 SGHKS, CDR2 YYEKEE (reference sequence). The CDR3 has 18 amino acids. The trim removed 7 bases at V and 8 bases at J, leaving 19 bases unmatched. CDR3 DNA: TGTGCCAGCGGGGGACAGGGGGTCGCCGCCCCCTCGGAAGAAAAACTGTTTTTT. Encoded protein: CASGGQGVAAPSEEKLFF.

The chain combines TRBV21-1 with TRBJ2-7. TRBV21-1 is described as a pseudogene. This CDR3 spans 15 amino acids. CDR3 sequence: CASSKGGSGSYEQYF. CDR3 bases: TGTGCCAGCAGCAAAGGGGGGTCAGGCTCCTACGAGCAGTACTTC.

The V gene is TRBV6-5, the J gene TRBJ1-1; D is perhaps TRBD1 (5 bases). The CDR3 is 13 amino acids. Per germline, CDR1 MNHEY and CDR2 SVGAGI. The V and J ends lost 9 bases and 1 base respectively, with 12 bases between them. Here the CDR3 reads CASRGGGNTEAFF. CDR3 nucleotides: TGTGCCAGTAGGGGCGGGGGGAACACTGAAGCTTTCTTT.

Worth noting for this clone: This sample also contains other DNA sequences that code for the same CDR3. CDR3 DNA: TGTGCCAGCAGCTTAGACAGGGGGCCTAATCAGCCCCAGCATTTT. Translating gives CASSLDRGPNQPQHF. The chain has TRBV7-6 and TRBJ1-5; TRBD1 aligns across 9 bases. Germline CDR1 is SGHVS and CDR2 is FNYEAQ. V lost 1 base, J lost 4 bases, and 2 bases stayed unmatched. CDR3 length: 15 residues.

This clone was seen a handful of times. The chain employs TRBV7-6 and TRBJ2-1; D is ambiguous. This CDR3 has 17 residues. Germline V CDR1 and CDR2: SGHVS, FNYEAQ. The V end was cut by 5 bases, the J end by 5 bases, with 22 bases between. CDR3 protein: CASSPRIEGPANNEQFF. The CDR3 DNA sequence: TGTGCCAGCAGCCCCAGGATTGAAGGACCCGCTAACAATGAGCAGTTCTTC.

This chain links TRBV29-1 with TRBJ2-7; 7 bases fit TRBD1. Germline CDR1 is SQVTM and CDR2 is ANQGSEA. CDR3 length equals 14 residues. Losses at the gene ends were 2 bases for V and 2 bases for J; bases not matched to a gene: 6. The CDR3 DNA reads as TGCAGCGTTGAATCCCTGGGACAGACCTACGAGCAGTACTTC. Translation: CSVESLGQTYEQYF.

The chain links TRBV19 to TRBJ2-7, with D maybe TRBD1 (5 bases). The germline V gene has CDR1 LNHDA and CDR2 SQIVND (reference sequence). Between the trimmed V and J ends, which lost 8 bases and 1 base, there was a span of 15 bases. CDR3 length: 14 residues. This chain's CDR3 is CASARGRRSYEQYF. The CDR3 nucleotides are TGTGCCAGTGCTAGGGGCAGGCGATCCTACGAGCAGTACTTC.

The V call is TRBV27, the J call TRBJ1-1; D may be TRBD1 (5 bases). The CDR3 has 14 amino acids. Germline V gives CDR1 MNHEY, CDR2 SMNVEV (reference sequence). The V end was cut by 2 bases, the J end by 3 bases, with 10 bases between. CDR3 sequence reads: CASSLGQAYTEAFF. CDR3 nucleotides: TGTGCCAGCAGTTTAGGACAAGCCTACACTGAAGCTTTCTTT.

The V gene is TRBV7-2, the J gene TRBJ1-2; D remains ambiguous. Trimming left V 2 bases short and J 7 bases short, with 11 bases between. The CDR3 loop spans 13 amino acids. The germline V gene has CDR1 SGHTA and CDR2 FQGNSA. CDR3 in amino acids: CASSLFPNPGYTF. As DNA, the CDR3 is TGTGCCAGCAGCTTATTCCCAAACCCTGGCTACACCTTC.

The V call is TRBV9, the J call TRBJ2-3, with 9 bases fitting TRBD2. The CDR3 spans 16 residues. V lost 4 bases and J lost 6; bases outside the gene matches: 12. Germline V gene data show CDR1 as SGDLS and CDR2 as YYNGEE. This CDR3 is CASSPSGLAGTDTQYF. As DNA, the CDR3 is TGTGCCAGCAGCCCCTCGGGGCTAGCGGGAACCGATACGCAGTATTTT.

The rearrangement links TRBV14 to TRBJ2-1, with 7 bases that match TRBD2. V trimming: 0 bases; J trimming: 8 bases; junction bases outside the gene matches: 10. The germline CDR1 and CDR2 sequences are SGHDN and FVKESK. This CDR3 region has 16 residues. CDR3 DNA sequence: TGTGCCAGCAGCCAAGAGGACCGCGGCGGACTAGATGAGCAGTTCTTC. Translation: CASSQEDRGGLDEQFF.

The chain has TRBV23-1 and TRBJ2-3; 8 bases line up with TRBD2. TRBV23-1 is noted as an ORF with a role that remains uncertain. V lost 10 bases, J lost 4 bases, and 10 bases stayed unmatched. CDR3 length: 14 amino acids. CDR3 sequence reads: CANPREGDADTQYF. DNA of the CDR3: TGCGCCAACCCTCGGGAGGGAGATGCAGATACGCAGTATTTT.

The rearrangement uses TRBV5-4 and TRBJ2-7; 10 nucleotides align to TRBD2. Germline CDR1 is SGHNT and CDR2 is YYREEE (reference sequence). The ends lost 5 bases at V and 2 bases at J; junction bases unmatched: 7. This CDR3 comprises 15 residues. As DNA, the CDR3 is TGTGCCAGCAGAGTTCTAGCGGGAGTGACCTACGAGCAGTACTTC. Its protein product is CASRVLAGVTYEQYF.

The chain recombines TRBV4-3 with TRBJ1-2; no firm D call. CDR1 is LGHNA, CDR2 YSLEER, per germline. The CDR3 is 14 residues long. V was cut by 4 bases and J by 4 bases, with 13 bases left in between. The CDR3 loop reads CASSLVQDTYGYTF. The CDR3 nucleotides read TGCGCCAGCAGCCTGGTTCAGGATACCTATGGCTACACCTTC.

The chain carries TRBV7-3 and TRBJ2-6, with TRBD1 matching over 7 bases. CDR3 length: 16 residues. J lost 4 bases, V lost 5 bases, and 8 bases had no gene match. CDR1 is SGHTA, CDR2 FQGTGA, per germline. CDR3 coding DNA: TGTGCCAGCAGCCCTGGGACAGTCGGCGGGGCCAACGTCCTGACTTTC. Protein product: CASSPGTVGGANVLTF.

This rearrangement joins TRBV5-8 to TRBJ2-1; D is perhaps TRBD1 (6 bases). The ends were cut back, 4 bases at V and 7 bases at J, with 18 bases in the middle. CDR3 length equals 15 residues. Per the germline V gene, CDR1 is SGHTS and CDR2 is YDEGEE. The CDR3 loop is CASSLAPGTQNEQFF. Here the CDR3 DNA reads TGTGCCAGCAGCCTGGCCCCCGGGACACAAAATGAGCAGTTCTTC.

CDR3 in DNA: TGTGCCAGTAGTAATGGACAGCTCTCTCAGCCCCAGCATTTT. Translating it yields CASSNGQLSQPQHF. The genes are TRBV19 and TRBJ1-5; D is perhaps TRBD1 (6 bases). V shed 4 bases and J shed 6 bases, with 13 bases lying between them. CDR3 length: 14 amino acids. Germline V gene sequence: CDR1 LNHDA, CDR2 SQIVND (reference sequence).

The rearrangement uses TRBV7-9 and TRBJ2-1; TRBD2 aligns across 10 bases. This CDR3 is 16 amino acids long. From germline, CDR1 is SEHNR and CDR2 FQNEAQ (reference sequence). V gave up 4 bases and J gave up 5 bases; unmatched junction bases: 8. CDR3 region: CASSWIPLAGDNEQFF. CDR3 in DNA: TGTGCCAGCAGCTGGATTCCCCTAGCGGGAGACAATGAGCAGTTCTTC.

This chain uses TRBV7-9 with TRBJ1-2; D is unclear. Germline values: CDR1 SEHNR, CDR2 FQNEAQ (reference sequence). This CDR3 is 15 amino acids long. Trimming removed 8 bases from V and 3 bases from J, with 19 bases in between. CDR3 protein: CASDSLATPDYGYTF. The CDR3 nucleotides read TGTGCCAGCGATTCTCTGGCCACACCCGACTATGGCTACACCTTC.

J is TRBJ2-7 and V is TRBV7-2, with D possibly being TRBD1 or TRBD2 (5 bases each). Trimming left V 5 bases short and J 4 bases short, with 15 bases between. The CDR3 extends over 14 amino acids. Germline CDR1 is SGHTA and CDR2 is FQGNSA. The CDR3 nucleotides read TGTGCCAGCAGCCTAGACTGGGGACCTTACGAGCAGTACTTC. It encodes CASSLDWGPYEQYF. Looking up the rest from reference TRBV7-2 and TRBJ2-7 gives the full variable domain: GAGVSQSPSNKVTEKGKDVELRCDPISGHTALYWYRQSLGQGLEFLIYFQGNSAPDKSGLPSDRFSAERTGGSVSTLTIQRTQQEDSAVYLCASSLDWGPYEQYFGPGTRLTVT.

V usage is TRBV7-9 and J usage is TRBJ1-2; D perhaps matches TRBD1 (6 bases). Germline V gene sequence: CDR1 SEHNR, CDR2 FQNEAQ (reference sequence). The CDR3 has 16 amino acids. V dropped 1 base and J dropped 4 bases, with 16 bases sitting between them. The CDR3 is CASSLGRTETTYGYTF. CDR3 coding DNA: TGTGCCAGCAGCTTAGGAAGGACAGAAACCACCTATGGCTACACCTTC.

CDR3 in DNA: TGTGCCAGCAGTTTATTGGGTGTCTGGGGCTACACCTTC. It yields the protein CASSLLGVWGYTF. V and J are TRBV27 and TRBJ1-2; D gene unclear. CDR1 is MNHEY, CDR2 SMNVEV, per germline (reference sequence). The CDR3 loop spans 13 amino acids. With 1 base removed from V and 8 bases from J, the gap between germline ends came to 11 bases.